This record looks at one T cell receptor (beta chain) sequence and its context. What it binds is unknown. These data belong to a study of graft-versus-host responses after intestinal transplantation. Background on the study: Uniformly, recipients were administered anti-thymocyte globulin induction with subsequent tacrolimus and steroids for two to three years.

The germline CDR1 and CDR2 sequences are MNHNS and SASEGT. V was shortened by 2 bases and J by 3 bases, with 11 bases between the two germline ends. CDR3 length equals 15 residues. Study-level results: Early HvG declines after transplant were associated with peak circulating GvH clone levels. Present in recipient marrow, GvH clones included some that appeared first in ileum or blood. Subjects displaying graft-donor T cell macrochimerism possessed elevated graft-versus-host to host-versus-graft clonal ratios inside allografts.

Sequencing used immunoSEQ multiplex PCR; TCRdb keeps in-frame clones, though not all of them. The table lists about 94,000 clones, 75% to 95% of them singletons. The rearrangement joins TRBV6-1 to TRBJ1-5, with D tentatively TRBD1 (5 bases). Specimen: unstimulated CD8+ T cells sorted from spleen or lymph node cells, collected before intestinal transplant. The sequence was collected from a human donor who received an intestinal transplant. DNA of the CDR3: TGTGCCAGCAGTGAATTCCAGGGCTACAATCAGCCCCAGCATTTT. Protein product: CASSEFQGYNQPQHF.